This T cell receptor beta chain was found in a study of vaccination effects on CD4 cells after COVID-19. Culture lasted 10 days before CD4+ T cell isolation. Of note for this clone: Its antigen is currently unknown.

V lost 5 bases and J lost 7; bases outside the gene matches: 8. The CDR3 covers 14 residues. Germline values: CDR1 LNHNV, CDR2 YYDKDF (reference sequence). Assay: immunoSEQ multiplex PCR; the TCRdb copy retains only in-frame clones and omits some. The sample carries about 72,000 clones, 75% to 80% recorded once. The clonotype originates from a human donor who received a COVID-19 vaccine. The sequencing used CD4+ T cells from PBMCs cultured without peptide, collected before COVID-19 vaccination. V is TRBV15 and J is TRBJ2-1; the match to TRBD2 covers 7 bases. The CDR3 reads CATSVAGVRNEQFF. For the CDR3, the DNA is TGTGCCACCAGCGTGGCGGGGGTCAGGAATGAGCAGTTCTTC.